Listed below are T cell receptor beta chains from one sample, sequenced in a study of PD-1 blockade in classical Hodgkin lymphoma. Profiled with immunoSEQ multiplex PCR; TCRdb holds only in-frame clones, not every one. The profile covers fewer than 20,000 clones, with 65% to 85% appearing a single time and about 6.6% taken by the ten largest. The sequencing used peripheral blood mononuclear cells (PBMCs), collected at baseline. The receptors were sampled from a human donor with classical Hodgkin lymphoma. Each CDR3 is given with its conserved first and last residue. The D gene is left open where the match is weak. Not every row has a clone size; where given, it reads once, few, many or a size class.

j_gene | len | abundance | d_gene | v_gene | CDR3aa | CDR3nt
TRBJ2-1 | 17 | NA | TRBD2 | TRBV5-4 | CASSSWVRAGGYNEQFF | TGTGCCAGCAGCTCTTGGGTCAGGGCGGGGGGCTACAATGAGCAGTTCTTC
TRBJ2-1 | 12 | NA | NA | TRBV7-8 | CASSPGWSEQFF | TGTGCCAGCAGCCCCGGGTGGAGTGAGCAGTTCTTC
TRBJ2-5 | 15 | NA | TRBD1 | TRBV7-2 | CASSPHDRGGETQYF | TGTGCCAGCAGCCCCCACGACAGGGGTGGCGAGACCCAGTACTTC
TRBJ2-3 | 15 | NA | TRBD2 | TRBV15 | CATSTSGGAPDTQYF | TGTGCCACCAGCACCTCGGGGGGGGCCCCAGATACGCAGTATTTT
TRBJ1-6 | 18 | few | TRBD1 | TRBV5-5 | CASSLEAARGTDNSPLHF | TGTGCCAGCAGCTTGGAGGCAGCCCGCGGGACAGATAATTCACCCCTCCACTTT
TRBJ2-1 | 14 | NA | TRBD2 | TRBV7-6 | CASSASGVYNEQFF | TGTGCCAGCTCGGCTAGCGGGGTCTACAATGAGCAGTTCTTC
TRBJ1-1 | 15 | NA | TRBD1 | TRBV19 | CASSIRGQGMTEAFF | TGTGCCAGTAGTATAAGGGGACAGGGAATGACTGAAGCTTTCTTT
TRBJ2-6 | 13 | NA | NA | TRBV4-1 | CASRQEGANVLTF | TGCGCCAGCAGACAGGAAGGGGCCAACGTCCTGACTTTC
TRBJ2-1 | 16 | NA | TRBD2 | TRBV19 | CASSIDGGGTYNEQFF | TGTGCCAGTAGTATAGACGGGGGGGGAACCTACAATGAGCAGTTCTTC
TRBJ2-1 | 12 | once | NA | TRBV28 | CASSWVYNEQFF | TGTGCCAGCAGTTGGGTATACAATGAGCAGTTCTTC
TRBJ1-3 | 14 | NA | NA | TRBV2 | CASSVFSSGNTIYF | TGTGCCAGCAGTGTGTTCTCCTCTGGAAACACCATATATTTT
TRBJ2-2 | 15 | NA | NA | TRBV11-2 | CASSLSGTNTGELFF | TGTGCCAGCAGCTTATCAGGGACGAACACCGGGGAGCTGTTTTTT
TRBJ1-2 | 12 | NA | NA | TRBV9 | CASSALYYGYTF | TGTGCCAGCAGCGCTCTGTACTATGGCTACACCTTC
TRBJ2-2 | 17 | NA | NA | TRBV4-3 | CASSLLGGPSNTGELFF | TGCGCCAGCAGCCTTCTGGGGGGGCCCTCGAACACCGGGGAGCTGTTTTTT
TRBJ2-3 | 13 | NA | NA | TRBV11-2 | CASSFAGADTQYF | TGTGCCAGCAGCTTCGCAGGGGCAGATACGCAGTATTTT
TRBJ2-5 | 16 | NA | NA | TRBV4-1 | CASSQSLFGGQETQYF | TGCGCCAGCAGCCAGAGCTTATTTGGGGGCCAAGAGACCCAGTACTTC
TRBJ1-4 | 14 | NA | NA | TRBV7-6 | CASSLTVGGEKLFF | TGTGCCAGCAGCTTGACAGTCGGCGGCGAAAAACTGTTTTTT
TRBJ2-3 | 14 | NA | TRBD2 | TRBV6-5 | CASSSSGGTDTQYF | TGTGCCAGCAGTTCTAGCGGGGGGACAGATACGCAGTATTTT
TRBJ1-5 | 15 | NA | TRBD1 | TRBV2 | CASSELGQNDQPQHF | TGTGCCAGCAGTGAATTGGGACAGAACGATCAGCCCCAGCATTTT
TRBJ2-1 | 14 | NA | TRBD1 | TRBV7-9 | CASSSDRGTGEQFF | TGTGCCAGCAGCTCAGACAGGGGGACGGGGGAGCAGTTCTTC
TRBJ2-1 | 16 | NA | TRBD2 | TRBV11-2 | CASSKGLAGEVGEQFF | TGTGCCAGCAGCAAGGGACTAGCGGGGGAGGTTGGTGAGCAGTTCTTC
TRBJ2-3 | 15 | few | NA | TRBV7-9 | CASSLIRGPTDTQYF | TGTGCCAGCAGCTTAATCAGGGGACCCACAGATACGCAGTATTTT
TRBJ2-5 | 15 | NA | NA | TRBV7-3 | CASSLGSSFEETQYF | TGTGCCAGCAGCTTAGGTTCTAGTTTCGAGGAGACCCAGTACTTC
TRBJ1-2 | 14 | once | NA | TRBV11-1 | CASSLGYGDYGYTF | TGTGCCAGCAGCTTAGGCTACGGAGACTATGGCTACACCTTC
TRBJ1-1 | 14 | NA | NA | TRBV7-9 | CASSPTIGDPMAFF | TGTGCCAGCAGCCCGACTATCGGGGACCCTATGGCTTTCTTT
TRBJ1-5 | 14 | NA | NA | TRBV21-1 | CAGGGTHSNQPQHF | TGTGCCGGGGGGGGGACCCATAGCAATCAGCCCCAGCATTTT
TRBJ2-7 | 14 | NA | TRBD1 | TRBV5-1 | CASSPGTGPYEQYF | TGCGCCAGCAGCCCCGGGACAGGTCCCTACGAGCAGTACTTC
TRBJ1-2 | 14 | once | NA | TRBV11-2 | CASSLDVGGFGYTF | TGTGCCAGCAGCTTAGACGTTGGCGGGTTTGGCTACACCTTC
TRBJ1-2 | 11 | NA | NA | TRBV21-1 | CASSGGFGYTF | TGTGCCAGCAGCGGGGGGTTTGGCTACACCTTC
TRBJ1-1 | 14 | few | NA | TRBV28 | CASSLRGRNTEAFF | TGTGCCAGCAGTTTGAGGGGACGGAACACTGAAGCTTTCTTT
TRBJ1-1 | 15 | medium-sized | NA | TRBV6-6 | CASRQELAMNTEAFF | TGTGCCAGCAGACAGGAACTCGCAATGAACACTGAAGCTTTCTTT
TRBJ1-2 | 16 | NA | TRBD1 | TRBV4-3 | CASSRLSGTDYYGYTF | TGCGCCAGCAGCCGGTTGTCAGGGACAGATTATTATGGCTACACCTTC
TRBJ1-1 | 13 | NA | NA | TRBV19 | CASSQGGFTEAFF | TGTGCCAGTTCTCAAGGAGGGTTCACTGAAGCTTTCTTT
TRBJ2-7 | 16 | NA | NA | TRBV4-1 | CASSPRPFRNTYEQYF | TGCGCCAGCAGCCCCCGACCATTCCGAAACACCTACGAGCAGTACTTC
TRBJ2-2 | 15 | NA | NA | TRBV4-3 | CASSYWGENTGELFF | TGCGCCAGCAGCTATTGGGGGGAGAACACCGGGGAGCTGTTTTTT
TRBJ2-7 | 14 | NA | NA | TRBV9 | CASSGRENTYEQYF | TGTGCCAGCAGCGGACGTGAGAACACCTACGAGCAGTACTTC
TRBJ1-4 | 14 | few | TRBD1 | TRBV7-9 | CASSGQGLDEKLFF | TGTGCCAGCAGTGGACAGGGTCTTGATGAAAAACTGTTTTTT
TRBJ1-4 | 15 | NA | TRBD1 | TRBV27 | CASTRTGSEDEKLFF | TGTGCCAGCACCCGGACAGGGAGTGAGGATGAAAAACTGTTTTTT
TRBJ2-2 | 16 | NA | NA | TRBV7-3 | CASSPGDAKNTGELFF | TGTGCCAGCAGCCCAGGGGACGCGAAGAACACCGGGGAGCTGTTTTTT
TRBJ2-7 | 15 | NA | NA | TRBV4-3 | CASSQGTGSSYEQYF | TGCGCCAGCAGCCAAGGGACGGGAAGCTCCTACGAGCAGTACTTC
TRBJ2-7 | 15 | NA | TRBD2 | TRBV28 | CASSSTSGGPYEQYF | TGTGCCAGCAGTTCTACTAGCGGGGGGCCCTACGAGCAGTACTTC
TRBJ1-2 | 16 | NA | NA | TRBV7-9 | CASSLISGKGRGGYTF | TGTGCCAGCAGCTTAATCTCAGGGAAAGGCCGTGGGGGCTACACCTTC
TRBJ1-1 | 16 | NA | TRBD1 | TRBV15 | CATSRATGGRNTEAFF | TGTGCCACCAGCAGAGCGACAGGGGGCCGGAACACTGAAGCTTTCTTT
TRBJ1-1 | 16 | once | NA | TRBV4-1 | CASSQAVSRGGTEAFF | TGCGCCAGCAGCCAAGCCGTAAGCAGGGGAGGCACTGAAGCTTTCTTT
TRBJ2-1 | 16 | NA | TRBD2 | TRBV28 | CASSSWGSGGLNEQFF | TGTGCCAGCAGTTCTTGGGGTAGCGGGGGTCTCAATGAGCAGTTCTTC
TRBJ1-1 | 15 | once | NA | TRBV19 | CASRYRQEGNTEAFF | TGTGCCAGTAGGTATAGACAAGAGGGGAACACTGAAGCTTTCTTT